These T cell receptor beta chains were read from a single sample in a study of cytomegalovirus exposure and HLA in healthy donors. TCRdb keeps only in-frame clones here, not all; method: immunoSEQ multiplex PCR. Of 100,000 to 150,000 clones in the sample, roughly 87% were seen once. Sequences were obtained from PBMCs. The receptor set was obtained from a young woman in good health and CMV-seronegative. CDR3s include the opening cysteine and the closing phenylalanine or tryptophan. A D gene is named only where the DNA matches it firmly. Clone size is given for some rows only: seen once, a few or many times, or a class if the clone is expanded.

J gene | V gene | D gene | clone size | CDR3 protein | CDR3 DNA
TRBJ2-1 | TRBV27 | TRBD2 | NA | CASSTKTSGETREQFF | TGTGCCAGCAGTACCAAGACTAGCGGAGAAACGCGTGAGCAGTTCTTC
TRBJ2-1 | TRBV4-3 | TRBD1 | NA | CASSQDWTGYSYNEQFF | TGCGCCAGCAGCCAAGATTGGACAGGTTATTCCTACAATGAGCAGTTCTTC
TRBJ1-1 | TRBV7-9 | TRBD1 | NA | CASSVGQGSYLAEAFF | TGTGCCAGCAGCGTGGGACAGGGGTCCTACCTAGCTGAAGCTTTCTTT
TRBJ1-4 | TRBV11-2 | TRBD1 | once | CASSSPGGGEEKLFF | TGTGCCAGCAGCTCCCCGGGAGGGGGCGAAGAAAAACTGTTTTTT
TRBJ2-2 | TRBV23-1 | TRBD1 | NA | CASPQVAGGANTGELFF | TGCGCCAGCCCTCAGGTCGCAGGGGGCGCGAACACCGGGGAGCTGTTTTTT
TRBJ1-1 | TRBV28 | NA | NA | CASSLYGTEAFF | TGTGCCAGCAGTTTATACGGCACTGAAGCTTTCTTT
TRBJ1-2 | TRBV7-8 | NA | NA | CASSLRLDQTNYGYTF | TGTGCCAGCAGCCTGAGACTCGACCAAACTAACTATGGCTACACCTTC
TRBJ1-1 | TRBV13 | NA | NA | CASRGEELNTEAFF | TGTGCCAGCAGGGGGGAGGAGCTGAACACTGAAGCTTTCTTT
TRBJ2-3 | TRBV2 | NA | NA | CASSEYSSLSVDTQYF | TGTGCCAGCAGTGAGTACTCCTCCCTATCGGTAGATACGCAGTATTTT
TRBJ1-1 | TRBV30 | NA | NA | CAWTVGYTEAFF | TGTGCCTGGACCGTCGGGTACACTGAAGCTTTCTTT
TRBJ1-2 | TRBV6-5 | NA | once | CASSSTFQGGYGYTF | TGTGCCAGCAGCTCTACGTTCCAGGGCGGCTATGGCTACACCTTC
TRBJ1-5 | TRBV5-5 | NA | NA | CASSLYGDSNQPQHF | TGTGCCAGCAGCTTGTACGGGGATAGCAATCAGCCCCAGCATTTT
TRBJ2-3 | TRBV7-2 | NA | NA | CASSLDSYTDTQYF | TGTGCCAGCAGCTTAGATTCGTACACAGATACGCAGTATTTT
TRBJ2-7 | TRBV7-2 | TRBD1 | NA | CASSPTGGAGNEQYF | TGTGCCAGCAGCCCCACAGGGGGCGCAGGCAACGAGCAGTACTTC
TRBJ2-3 | TRBV14 | TRBD2 | medium-sized | CASSPGTSGGADTQYF | TGTGCCAGCAGCCCCGGGACTAGCGGGGGGGCTGATACGCAGTATTTT
TRBJ1-3 | TRBV6-1 | NA | NA | CASSEEPGSGNTIYF | TGTGCCAGCAGTGAAGAACCAGGGTCTGGAAACACCATATATTTT
TRBJ2-1 | TRBV30 | TRBD2 | once | CAWRTSGGNEQFF | TGTGCCTGGAGGACTAGCGGGGGCAATGAGCAGTTCTTC
TRBJ1-1 | TRBV9 | TRBD1 | NA | CASSSVTGGTEAFF | TGTGCCAGCAGCTCGGTGACAGGGGGGACTGAAGCTTTCTTT
TRBJ1-1 | TRBV10-1 | NA | few | CASSDQRLSEAFF | TGCGCCAGCAGTGACCAAAGACTGAGTGAAGCTTTCTTT
TRBJ2-1 | TRBV6-1 | NA | NA | CASSVIAGSYNEQFF | TGTGCCAGCAGTGTTATAGCCGGGTCCTACAATGAGCAGTTCTTC
TRBJ2-2 | TRBV2 | TRBD2 | NA | CASSAGLARTGELFF | TGTGCCAGCAGTGCCGGACTAGCGAGGACCGGGGAGCTGTTTTTT
TRBJ1-5 | TRBV19 | NA | NA | CASHSGGLGQPQHF | TGTGCCAGTCATTCGGGGGGGCTCGGCCAGCCCCAGCATTTT
TRBJ2-5 | TRBV7-2 | NA | NA | CASIPRQGTQETQYF | TGTGCCAGCATCCCCCGGCAGGGAACCCAAGAGACCCAGTACTTC
TRBJ1-1 | TRBV6-5 | TRBD1 | NA | CASSHRGPNTEAFF | TGTGCCAGCAGTCACAGGGGCCCGAACACTGAAGCTTTCTTT
TRBJ2-3 | TRBV6-5 | NA | NA | CASRKGADTQYF | TGTGCCAGCAGGAAGGGGGCAGATACGCAGTATTTT
TRBJ2-1 | TRBV11-2 | NA | NA | CASSLDWQGYNEQFF | TGTGCCAGCAGCTTAGACTGGCAGGGGTACAATGAGCAGTTCTTC
TRBJ2-3 | TRBV30 | NA | NA | CAWRKETLRTDTQYF | TGTGCCTGGAGGAAAGAGACTCTCAGAACAGATACGCAGTATTTT
TRBJ2-1 | TRBV28 | TRBD1 | NA | CASRTGLAPNEQFF | TGTGCCAGCAGGACAGGGCTGGCGCCCAATGAGCAGTTCTTC
TRBJ1-2 | TRBV28 | NA | NA | CASSLTDIYGYTF | TGTGCCAGCAGTTTAACGGACATCTATGGCTACACCTTC
TRBJ2-1 | TRBV11-3 | NA | once | CASSLGPEGLKGSPEQFF | TGTGCCAGCAGCTTAGGGCCCGAGGGACTCAAGGGGTCCCCTGAGCAGTTCTTC
TRBJ2-1 | TRBV25-1 | NA | NA | CASSHRTNRQYNEQFF | TGTGCCAGCAGTCATAGAACGAATAGACAATACAATGAGCAGTTCTTC
TRBJ2-3 | TRBV28 | NA | NA | CASSGSGGFTDTQYF | TGTGCCAGCAGTGGTTCAGGGGGGTTTACAGATACGCAGTATTTT
TRBJ2-6 | TRBV27 | NA | NA | CASTRGGAGANVLTF | TGTGCCAGCACCCGTGGGGGGGCGGGGGCCAACGTCCTGACTTTC
TRBJ1-1 | TRBV5-1 | TRBD1 | NA | CASSRGTGSSTEAFF | TGCGCCAGCAGCCGAGGGACAGGGTCGAGCACTGAAGCTTTCTTT
TRBJ1-5 | TRBV7-9 | NA | few | CASSLEVGQPQHF | TGTGCCAGCAGCTTGGAGGTAGGCCAGCCCCAGCATTTT
TRBJ1-2 | TRBV27 | TRBD1 | NA | CASSNTGGGGYTF | TGTGCCAGCAGCAATACAGGGGGTGGTGGCTACACCTTC
TRBJ2-7 | TRBV6-5 | TRBD2 | NA | CASSPSGGGLWEQYF | TGTGCCAGCAGTCCCTCGGGGGGGGGACTGTGGGAGCAGTACTTC
TRBJ2-2 | TRBV6-5 | NA | NA | CASRAGYTGELFF | TGTGCCAGCAGGGCAGGGTACACCGGGGAGCTGTTTTTT
TRBJ1-2 | TRBV30 | NA | few | CACQAQIYGYTF | TGTGCCTGCCAGGCCCAAATCTATGGCTACACCTTC
TRBJ2-6 | TRBV30 | NA | once | CAWSVGGAGANVLTF | TGTGCCTGGAGTGTAGGAGGGGCTGGGGCCAACGTCCTGACTTTC
TRBJ2-1 | TRBV7-9 | NA | NA | CASSLSGAGSYNEQFF | TGTGCCAGCAGCTTATCGGGCGCGGGATCCTACAATGAGCAGTTCTTC
TRBJ2-7 | TRBV19 | TRBD2 | NA | CASSRKTGLAGEQYF | TGTGCCAGTAGCCGAAAGACGGGACTAGCAGGCGAGCAGTACTTC
TRBJ2-1 | TRBV6-5 | NA | once | CASSSSNEQFF | TGTGCCAGCAGTTCCAGCAATGAGCAGTTCTTC
TRBJ2-1 | TRBV30 | NA | NA | CAWSVMGSVYNEQFF | TGTGCCTGGAGTGTAATGGGTAGCGTATACAATGAGCAGTTCTTC
TRBJ2-3 | TRBV19 | TRBD2 | NA | CASNLAGLSSTDTQYF | TGTGCCAGTAACCTAGCGGGACTCTCTAGCACAGATACGCAGTATTTT
TRBJ2-1 | TRBV27 | NA | NA | CASSTTYNEQFF | TGTGCCAGCAGTACTACTTACAATGAGCAGTTCTTC
TRBJ1-2 | TRBV6-5 | TRBD1 | few | CASSSGGTGGLSGYTF | TGTGCCAGCAGTTCCGGCGGGACAGGGGGCTTGTCTGGCTACACCTTC
TRBJ1-4 | TRBV10-2 | NA | NA | CASTKQGEAGEKLFF | TGCGCCAGCACCAAACAGGGAGAAGCTGGGGAAAAACTGTTTTTT
TRBJ1-5 | TRBV28 | TRBD1 | NA | CASSFTGTGVAQPQHF | TGTGCCAGCAGTTTTACCGGGACAGGGGTAGCGCAGCCCCAGCATTTT
TRBJ2-1 | TRBV7-9 | TRBD1 | NA | CASSPDRGEAEQFF | TGTGCCAGCAGCCCGGACAGGGGTGAAGCTGAGCAGTTCTTC
TRBJ2-2 | TRBV29-1 | TRBD2 | NA | CSVELSGRNTGELFF | TGCAGCGTTGAGCTGAGCGGGAGGAACACCGGGGAGCTGTTTTTT
TRBJ1-5 | TRBV7-2 | NA | NA | CASSKTGQPQHF | TGTGCCAGCAGCAAAACAGGCCAGCCCCAGCATTTT
TRBJ1-3 | TRBV7-7 | NA | NA | CATTGSDRNTIYF | TGTGCCACCACAGGGAGTGATAGAAACACCATATATTTT
TRBJ2-5 | TRBV27 | NA | NA | CASSFRGDSAVETQYF | TGTGCCAGCAGTTTCCGCGGCGACAGTGCTGTGGAGACCCAGTACTTC
TRBJ1-1 | TRBV27 | NA | NA | CASSSSVNTEAFF | TGTGCCAGCAGTTCCTCAGTGAACACTGAAGCTTTCTTT
TRBJ2-1 | TRBV6-5 | NA | NA | CASSQGNEQFF | TGTGCCAGCAGTCAGGGAAATGAGCAGTTCTTC